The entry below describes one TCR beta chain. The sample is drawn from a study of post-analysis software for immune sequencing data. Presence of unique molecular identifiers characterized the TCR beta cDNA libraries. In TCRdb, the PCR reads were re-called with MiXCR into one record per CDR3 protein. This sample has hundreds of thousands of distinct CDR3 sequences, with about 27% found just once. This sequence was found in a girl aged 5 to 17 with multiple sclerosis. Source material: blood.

This chain's CDR3 is CASSIHGTPGPLGYGYTF. Here the CDR3 DNA reads TGTGCCAGCAGTATACACGGGACGCCCGGACCCCTGGGCTATGGCTACACCTTC. The rearrangement joins TRBV12-3 or TRBV12-4 to TRBJ1-2; TRBD1 might be the D (5 bases). This CDR3 is 18 amino acids long. Trimming removed 5 bases at V and 4 bases at J, with 26 bases between.